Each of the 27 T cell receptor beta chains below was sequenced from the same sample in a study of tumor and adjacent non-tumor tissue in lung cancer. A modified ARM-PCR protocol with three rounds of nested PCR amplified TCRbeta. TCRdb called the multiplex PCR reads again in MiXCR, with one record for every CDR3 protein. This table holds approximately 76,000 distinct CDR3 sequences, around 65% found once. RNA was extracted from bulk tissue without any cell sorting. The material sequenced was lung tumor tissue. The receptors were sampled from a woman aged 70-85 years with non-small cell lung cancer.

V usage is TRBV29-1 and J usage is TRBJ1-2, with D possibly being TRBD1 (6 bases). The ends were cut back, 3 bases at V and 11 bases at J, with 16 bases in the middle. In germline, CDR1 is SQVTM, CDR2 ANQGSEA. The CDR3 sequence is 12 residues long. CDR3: CSVESGAGEYTF. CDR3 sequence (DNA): TGCAGCGTTGAGTCAGGGGCCGGTGAGTACACCTTC.

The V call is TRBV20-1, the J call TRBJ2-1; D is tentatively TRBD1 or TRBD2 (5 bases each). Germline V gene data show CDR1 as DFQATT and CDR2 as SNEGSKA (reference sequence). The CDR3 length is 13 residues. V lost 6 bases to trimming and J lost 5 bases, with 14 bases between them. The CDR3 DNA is TGCAGTGCCGCATTCGGGGCGGACAATGAGCAGTTCTTC. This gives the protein CSAAFGADNEQFF.

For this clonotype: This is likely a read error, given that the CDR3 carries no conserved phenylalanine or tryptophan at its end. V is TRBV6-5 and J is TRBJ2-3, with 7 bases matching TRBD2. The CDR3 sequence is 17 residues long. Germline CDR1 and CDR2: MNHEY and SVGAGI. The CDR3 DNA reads TGTGCCGGCAGTTTCCGACGGGACGGGAGGAACACAGATACGCAGTATTAT. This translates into CAGSFRRDGRNTDTQYY.

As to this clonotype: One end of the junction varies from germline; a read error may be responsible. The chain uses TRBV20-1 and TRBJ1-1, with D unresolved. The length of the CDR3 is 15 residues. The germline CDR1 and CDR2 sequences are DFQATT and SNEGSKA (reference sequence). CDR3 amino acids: CSARDGWAVNIEAFF. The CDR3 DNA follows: TGCAGTGCTAGAGATGGGTGGGCTGTGAACATTGAAGCTTTCTTT.

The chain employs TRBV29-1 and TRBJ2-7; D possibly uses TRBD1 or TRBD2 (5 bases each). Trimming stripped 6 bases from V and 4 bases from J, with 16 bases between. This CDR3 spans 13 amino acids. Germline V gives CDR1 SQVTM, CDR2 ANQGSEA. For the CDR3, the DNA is TGCAGCGTGATCAATGGGGGAGATTACGAGCAGTACTTC. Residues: CSVINGGDYEQYF.

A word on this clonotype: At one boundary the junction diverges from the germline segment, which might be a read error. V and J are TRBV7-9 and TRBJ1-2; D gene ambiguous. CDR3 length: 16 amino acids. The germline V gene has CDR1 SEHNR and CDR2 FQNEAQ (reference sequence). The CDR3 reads CPSSLVNEGHRTCYTF. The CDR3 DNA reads TGTCCCAGCAGCTTAGTCAATGAAGGGCACAGAACTTGCTACACCTTC.

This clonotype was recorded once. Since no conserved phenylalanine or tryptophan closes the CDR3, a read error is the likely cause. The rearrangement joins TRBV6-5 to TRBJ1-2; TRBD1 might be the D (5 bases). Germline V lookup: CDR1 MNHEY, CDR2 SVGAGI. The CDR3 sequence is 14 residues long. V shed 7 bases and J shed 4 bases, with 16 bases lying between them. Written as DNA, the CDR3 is TGTGCCAGCAAGCGCCTGGGACGAGGCTATGGCTACACCTAC. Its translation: CASKRLGRGYGYTY.

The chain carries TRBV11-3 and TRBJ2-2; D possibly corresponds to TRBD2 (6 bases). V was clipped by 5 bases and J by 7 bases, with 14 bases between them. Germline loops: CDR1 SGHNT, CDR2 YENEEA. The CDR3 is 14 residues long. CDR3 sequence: CASSPNMRGGELFF. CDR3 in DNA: TGTGCCAGCAGCCCCAACATGCGGGGCGGGGAGCTGTTTTTT.

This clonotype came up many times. CDR3 DNA: TGTGCCAGCAGCTTATACCGGCTAGTTAGTGAGCAGTTCTTC. Translated: CASSLYRLVSEQFF. V gene TRBV11-2 combines with J gene TRBJ2-1, with no clear D. Germline V gene lookup returns CDR1 SGHAT and CDR2 FQNNGV. Trimming took 2 bases from V and 9 from J, leaving 14 bases between them. The CDR3 has 14 residues.

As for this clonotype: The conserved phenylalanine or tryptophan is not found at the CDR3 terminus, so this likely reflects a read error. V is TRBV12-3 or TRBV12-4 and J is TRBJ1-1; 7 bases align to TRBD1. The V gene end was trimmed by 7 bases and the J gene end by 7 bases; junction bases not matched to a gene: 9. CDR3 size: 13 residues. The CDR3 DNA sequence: TGTGCCAGCAATTTCCAACAGGGGAGTGAAGCTTTCTCT. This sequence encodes CASNFQQGSEAFS.

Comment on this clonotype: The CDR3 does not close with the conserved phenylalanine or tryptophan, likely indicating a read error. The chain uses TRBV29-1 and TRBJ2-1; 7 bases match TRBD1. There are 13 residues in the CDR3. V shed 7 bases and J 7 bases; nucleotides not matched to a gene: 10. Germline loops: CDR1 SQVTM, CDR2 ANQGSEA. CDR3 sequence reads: CSEGAGIGNEQFL. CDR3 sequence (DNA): TGCAGCGAGGGGGCAGGGATCGGTAATGAGCAGTTCCTC.

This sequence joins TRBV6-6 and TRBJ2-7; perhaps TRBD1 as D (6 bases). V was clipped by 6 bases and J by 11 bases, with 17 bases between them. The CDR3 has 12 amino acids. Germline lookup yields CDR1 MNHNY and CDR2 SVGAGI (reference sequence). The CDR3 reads CASSSLQGRKYF. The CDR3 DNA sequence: TGTGCCAGCAGCTCATTACAGGGAAGGAAGTACTTC.

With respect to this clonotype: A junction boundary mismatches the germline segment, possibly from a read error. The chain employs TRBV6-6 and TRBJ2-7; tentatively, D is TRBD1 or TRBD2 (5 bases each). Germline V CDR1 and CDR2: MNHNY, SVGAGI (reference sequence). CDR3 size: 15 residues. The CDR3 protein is CASSPGTLNSYGQYF. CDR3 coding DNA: TGTGCCAGTAGCCCCGGGACCCTCAACTCATACGGGCAGTACTTC.

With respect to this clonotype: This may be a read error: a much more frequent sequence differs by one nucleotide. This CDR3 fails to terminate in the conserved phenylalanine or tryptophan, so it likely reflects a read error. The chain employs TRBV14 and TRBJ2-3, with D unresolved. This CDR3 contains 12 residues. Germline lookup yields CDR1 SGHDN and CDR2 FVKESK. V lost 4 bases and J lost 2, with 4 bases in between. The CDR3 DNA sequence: TGTGCCAGCAGCCCACACACAGATACGCAGTATTAT. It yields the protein CASSPHTDTQYY.

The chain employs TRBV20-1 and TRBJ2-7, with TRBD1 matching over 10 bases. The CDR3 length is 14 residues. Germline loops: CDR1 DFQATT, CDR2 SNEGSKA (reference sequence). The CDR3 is CITNDRGPSYEQYF. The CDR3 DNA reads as TGCATTACAAACGACAGGGGGCCCTCCTACGAGCAGTACTTC.

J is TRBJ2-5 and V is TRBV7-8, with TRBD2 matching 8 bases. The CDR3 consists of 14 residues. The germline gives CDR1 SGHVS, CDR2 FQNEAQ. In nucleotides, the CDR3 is TGTGCAGGTAGCCTGACTAGCGCCAAAGAGACCCAGTACTTC. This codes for CAGSLTSAKETQYF.

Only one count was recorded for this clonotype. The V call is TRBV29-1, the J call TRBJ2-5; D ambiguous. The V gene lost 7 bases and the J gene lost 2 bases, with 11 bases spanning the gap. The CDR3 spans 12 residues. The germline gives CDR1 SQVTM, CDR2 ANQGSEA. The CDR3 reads CSGRPAQETQYF. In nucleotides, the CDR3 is TGCAGCGGTAGACCAGCTCAAGAGACCCAGTACTTC.

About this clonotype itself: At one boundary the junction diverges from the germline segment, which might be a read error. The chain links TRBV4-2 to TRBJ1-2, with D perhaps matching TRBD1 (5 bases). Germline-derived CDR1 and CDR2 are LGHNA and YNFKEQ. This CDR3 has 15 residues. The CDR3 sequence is CASSQKDGGSKGYIF. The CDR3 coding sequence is TGTGCCAGCAGCCAAAAGGACGGGGGTTCGAAAGGCTACATCTTC.

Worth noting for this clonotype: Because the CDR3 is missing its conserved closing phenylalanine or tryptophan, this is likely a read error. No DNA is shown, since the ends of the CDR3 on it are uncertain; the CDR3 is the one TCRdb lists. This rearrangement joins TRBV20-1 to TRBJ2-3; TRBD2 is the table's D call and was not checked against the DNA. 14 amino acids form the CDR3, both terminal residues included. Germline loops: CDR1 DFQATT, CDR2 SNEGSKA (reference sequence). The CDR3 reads CSARVGLKGDTQYC.

In DNA form, the CDR3 reads TGTGCCAGCAACGAACTACAGGGTAGGGGCACAGATACGCAGTATTTT. Encoded protein: CASNELQGRGTDTQYF. The chain links TRBV7-3 to TRBJ2-3, with a possible D match to TRBD1 (6 bases). CDR3 length: 16 amino acids. Trimming cost V 7 bases and J 1 base, with 18 bases left between them. Germline CDR1 reads SGHTA; CDR2 reads FQGTGA.

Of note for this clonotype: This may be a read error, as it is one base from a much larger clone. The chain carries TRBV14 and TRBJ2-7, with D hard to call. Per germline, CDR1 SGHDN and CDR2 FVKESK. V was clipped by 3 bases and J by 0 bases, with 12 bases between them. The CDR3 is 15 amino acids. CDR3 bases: TGTGCCAGCAGCCACTTGACATGGAGCTCCTACGAGCAGTACTTC. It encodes CASSHLTWSSYEQYF.

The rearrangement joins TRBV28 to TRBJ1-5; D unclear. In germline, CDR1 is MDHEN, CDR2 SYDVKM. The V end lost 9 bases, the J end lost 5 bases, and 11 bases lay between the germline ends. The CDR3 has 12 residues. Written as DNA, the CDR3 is TGTGCCAGAAAGAGGAGCGATCAGCCCCAGCATTTT. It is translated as CARKRSDQPQHF.

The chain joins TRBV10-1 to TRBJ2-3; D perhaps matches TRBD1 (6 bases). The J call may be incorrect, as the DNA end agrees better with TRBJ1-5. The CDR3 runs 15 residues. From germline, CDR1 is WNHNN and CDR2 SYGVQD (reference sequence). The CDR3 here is CASSGSQGITDTQHF. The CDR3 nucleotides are TGCGCCAGCAGTGGCTCGCAGGGGATCACGGATACGCAGCATTTT.

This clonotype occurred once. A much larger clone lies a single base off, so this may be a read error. The DNA of the CDR3 is TGCGCCAGCAGCTCGTATTCTAGCGGGAGTGATGAGCAGTTCTTC. It translates to CASSSYSSGSDEQFF. J is TRBJ2-1 and V is TRBV5-1; 10 positions match TRBD2. Per the germline V gene, CDR1 is SGHRS and CDR2 is YFSETQ. The J segment lost 8 bases and the V segment lost 3 bases, leaving 8 bases of the junction unmatched. This CDR3 is 15 amino acids long.

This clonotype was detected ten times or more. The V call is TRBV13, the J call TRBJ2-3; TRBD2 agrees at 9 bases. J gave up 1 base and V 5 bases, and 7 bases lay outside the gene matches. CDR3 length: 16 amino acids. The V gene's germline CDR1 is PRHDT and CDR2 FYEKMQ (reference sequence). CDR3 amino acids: CASSAREGLGTDTQYF. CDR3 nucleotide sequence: TGTGCCAGCAGCGCGCGGGAGGGCCTCGGCACAGATACGCAGTATTTT.

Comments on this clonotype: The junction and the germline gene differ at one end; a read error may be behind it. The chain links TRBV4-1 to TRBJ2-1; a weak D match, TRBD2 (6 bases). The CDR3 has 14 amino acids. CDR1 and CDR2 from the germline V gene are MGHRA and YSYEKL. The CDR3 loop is CASNQAAGYNEQSF. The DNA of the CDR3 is TGCGCCAGCAACCAAGCGGCGGGATACAATGAGCAGTCCTTC.

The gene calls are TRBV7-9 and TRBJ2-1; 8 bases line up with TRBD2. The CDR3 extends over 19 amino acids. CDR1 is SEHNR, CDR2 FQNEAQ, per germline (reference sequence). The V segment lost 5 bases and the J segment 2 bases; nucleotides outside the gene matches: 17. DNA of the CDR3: TGTGCCAGCAGCAAAGAGGGTTATGGGCTAGCGGGTCCCTACAATGAGCAGTTCTTC. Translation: CASSKEGYGLAGPYNEQFF.